This T cell receptor beta chain was captured by sequencing in a study of identical twins. This clonotype has a count of ten or more. What it binds is unknown. Study-level findings and limits: When twins shared out-of-frame alpha sequences, those sequences had excess low generation probability. A lower insertion count was a feature of abundant cord blood beta clonotypes, with no such feature in memory repertoires.

V lost 6 bases and J 6 bases, leaving 20 bases between the germline ends. Germline V CDR1 and CDR2: DFQATT, SNEGSKA (reference sequence). This CDR3 has 15 amino acids. A single record per CDR3 protein comes from TCRdb applying MiXCR to the 5' RACE reads. Of about 220,000 distinct CDR3 sequences in the sample, under 10% were seen once. The sample was also reused in another study, on yellow fever vaccine responses in identical twins.

Sequencing was done on a sample of memory (CD45RO+) T cells sorted from blood. This clonotype was obtained from a woman between 18 and 30 years old in good health. The V call is TRBV20-1, the J call TRBJ1-4; D may be TRBD1 (6 bases). In nucleotides, the CDR3 is TGCAGTGCACAGGAACTACAGGGAGAGGATGAAAAACTGTTTTTT. Its translation: CSAQELQGEDEKLFF.